This T cell receptor (beta chain) was profiled in a study of blood T cell repertoires in COVID-19 (dated by TCRdb to 2018 to 2020). In the study overall: Samples from collaborators originated in the United States, Italy and Spain and spanned both the acute and convalescent phases of COVID-19. The material from the prospective study consisted of cDNA or gDNA derived from T cells, B-cell-depleted T cells, or PBMCs. Subjects who had been exposed to COVID-19, were actively infected with it, or had recovered from it provided the deeply sampled blood TCRbeta repertoires that made up the dataset. The repertoires were made available in a free public database intended to serve as a resource for research on the immune response to SARS-CoV-2. Samples came from the ongoing ImmuneRACE study (first 160 participants) plus 1,254 subjects from 6 global collaborators. Nearly every sample came with metadata listing a de-identified subject ID, COVID-19 status, age in years and sex. Where HLA class I and class II types were available, the types were taken from metadata supplied by the sample provider, not from assay-based typing.

The study at large found these results: Clinical and demographic metadata were provided uncurated, with the amount varying by source and participant.

Samples from volunteer blood donors who had recovered from COVID-19 were contributed by a second Seattle source. Whole blood was collected in K2EDTA tubes by collaborating institutions according to the institutions' own protocols. For TCRbeta analysis, collaborators shipped samples as frozen whole blood, isolated PBMCs, or DNA extracted from either of those sample types. TCRbeta CDR3 regions were amplified from genomic DNA by means of the immunoSEQ Assay, a bias-controlled multiplex PCR. The published analysis was carried out like this. The number of nucleated cells in each sample was estimated from the amplification of reference gene primers within the assay. To quantify the absolute abundance of each unique TCRbeta CDR3 rearrangement, sequence reads were collapsed and filtered. Productive Simpson clonality was computed per sample as the square root of Simpson's diversity index over productive rearrangements. The table was pulled from immuneACCESS by TCRdb, which kept in-frame rearrangements only. Such tables lose some clones; where checked, under half of the loss comes from unresolved V genes, and the rest has no known cause. V and J calls and clone size are given by that table; D and trimming were obtained from the DNA. This sample comprises 140,000 to 150,000 clones, about nine tenths of them detected only once. Approximately 40% of the sample is held by the ten biggest clonotypes.

The CDR3 contains 15 residues, cysteine and phenylalanine counted. The CDR3 DNA has 45 bases and is translated from base 1. The junction shows trimming of 5 bases on V and 5 bases on J, plus 15 bases between the germline ends. CDR1 and CDR2, per the germline V gene (reference sequence), are WNHNN and SYGVQD. On this clone itself: No cognate antigen has been identified for it. The record has no base qualities; no much larger clone is one base away.

The receptor's source is a man in his fifties who had recovered from COVID-19. The sequence links TRBV10-1 to TRBJ2-2, with no reliable assignment of the D segment. The sequencing sample was made of peripheral blood. The nucleotide sequence is TGCGCCAGCAGTAATACAGCCTTAACAACCGGGGAGCTGTTTTTT. This sequence encodes CASSNTALTTGELFF.